These 30 T cell receptor beta chains share one sample of origin, sequenced in a study of vaccination effects on CD4 cells after COVID-19 (dated 2022 in TCRdb). Library preparation used the immunoSEQ multiplex PCR assay. In its TCRdb copy, this immuneACCESS table keeps in-frame sequences only and misses some clones. Where compared with another copy, unresolved V genes explain less than half of these, and the others have no known cause. Recorded for this sample are nearly 25,000 clones; around 63% of them occurred a single time. The ten biggest clones cover 8.2% of the sample. In the ViraFEST assay, PBMC were stimulated with viral peptide pools, and TCR sequencing was then used to find antigen-specific CD4+ T cell clonotypes based on their expansion. After more than nine days of culture, CD4+ T cells were isolated with the EasySep CD4+ T cell isolation kit. Participants received two doses of either the BNT162b2 or the mRNA-1273 mRNA SARS-CoV-2 vaccine.

The antigens for these receptors are not known. The sequencing here drew on CD4+ T cells from PBMCs cultured with SARS-CoV-2 spike peptides, taken after COVID-19 vaccination. In light of the paper, this sample's cell subset or site label describes: SARS-CoV-2 spike overlapping peptide pool stimulation. The receptors here all came from a human donor who received a COVID-19 vaccine.

This clone was seen only a few times. The rearrangement uses TRBV7-2 and TRBJ1-5; D remains ambiguous. CDR1 and CDR2 (germline): SGHTA, FQGNSA. Trimming cost V 1 base and J 0 bases, with 4 bases left between them. The length of the CDR3 is 14 residues. CDR3 region: CASSLEYSNQPQHF. CDR3 bases: TGTGCCAGCAGCTTAGAATATAGCAATCAGCCCCAGCATTTT.

The rearrangement uses TRBV24-1 and TRBJ2-7; D gene ambiguous. The ends were cut back, 7 bases at V and 4 bases at J, with 16 bases in the middle. Germline CDR1 is KGHDR and CDR2 is SFDVKD. The CDR3 runs to 14 residues. CDR3 nucleotide sequence: TGTGCCACCAGCGGTGACGGCATCGGGTACGAGCAGTACTTC. Protein sequence: CATSGDGIGYEQYF.

This chain joins TRBV3-1 (or the pseudogene TRBV3-2) and TRBJ2-7; possible D gene TRBD2, 5 bases. In germline, CDR1 is LGHDT, CDR2 YNNKEL (reference sequence). The CDR3 extends over 17 amino acids. The V end lost 0 bases, the J end lost 1 base, and 16 bases lay between the germline ends. This chain's CDR3 is CASSQDQIGETSYEQYF. Here the CDR3 DNA reads TGTGCCAGCAGCCAAGATCAAATCGGGGAGACATCCTACGAGCAGTACTTC.

This clone came up once. V is TRBV27 and J is TRBJ2-7, with 7 bases identical to TRBD1. V shed 8 bases, J shed 9 bases, and the junction held 13 bases outside the gene matches. Germline V gene data show CDR1 as MNHEY and CDR2 as SMNVEV (reference sequence). This CDR3 region has 13 residues. The CDR3 is CASRDSNRIGQYF. The CDR3 DNA reads TGTGCCAGCCGGGACAGTAACAGGATAGGGCAGTACTTC.

The chain joins TRBV5-4 to TRBJ1-1; D gene unclear. Germline V CDR1 and CDR2: SGHNT, YYREEE (reference sequence). V gave up 2 bases and J gave up 2 bases, with 19 bases separating them. CDR3 length: 17 residues. CDR3 sequence reads: CASSFLQQRRGNTEAFF. The CDR3 coding sequence is TGTGCCAGCAGCTTTTTACAACAAAGACGCGGAAACACTGAAGCTTTCTTT.

The V gene is TRBV12-5, the J gene TRBJ2-2, with 8 nucleotides matching TRBD1. The V and J ends lost 9 bases and 2 bases, in that order; junction bases with no gene match: 5. Germline CDR1 reads LGHNT; CDR2 reads FRNRAP. The CDR3 sequence is 14 residues long. CDR3 in amino acids: CASRPGGNTGELFF. For the CDR3, the DNA is TGTGCTAGCCGTCCAGGGGGCAACACCGGGGAGCTGTTTTTT.

The chain combines TRBV10-2 with TRBJ2-7; 8 nucleotides match TRBD2. Germline V gives CDR1 WSHSY, CDR2 SAAADI. Unmatched junction bases numbered 7, after V lost 7 bases and J lost 2 bases. The CDR3 extends over 14 amino acids. The CDR3 coding sequence is TGCGCCAGCATGCGGGGGGACCCCCCCTACGAGCAGTACTTC. It encodes CASMRGDPPYEQYF.

This clone was observed a few times. The chain links TRBV5-1 to TRBJ2-2; TRBD2 agrees at 12 bases. This CDR3 contains 17 residues. Germline CDR1 SGHRS, CDR2 YFSETQ. With V trimmed by 4 bases and J by 6 bases, 10 bases remained unmatched. The DNA for the CDR3 is TGCGCCAGCAGCCCTAGACTAGCGGGAGCGGATCCCGGGGAGCTGTTTTTT. Encoded protein: CASSPRLAGADPGELFF. Full variable domain (missing parts from reference TRBV5-1 and TRBJ2-2): KAGVTQTPRYLIKTRGQQVTLSCSPISGHRSVSWYQQTPGQGLQFLFEYFSETQRNKGNFPGRFSGRQFSNSRSEMNVSTLELGDSALYLCASSPRLAGADPGELFFGEGSRLTVL.

The gene calls are TRBV27 and TRBJ1-4, with D hard to call. CDR1 and CDR2 (germline): MNHEY, SMNVEV (reference sequence). Trimming took 5 bases from V and 0 from J, leaving 16 bases between them. The CDR3 covers 17 residues. The CDR3: CASSLWAPPATNEKLFF. DNA of the CDR3: TGTGCCAGCAGTCTGTGGGCCCCTCCTGCAACTAATGAAAAACTGTTTTTT. Combining the CDR3 with reference TRBV27 and TRBJ1-4 gives the whole variable domain EAQVTQNPRYLITVTGKKLTVTCSQNMNHEYMSWYRQDPGLGLRQIYYSMNVEVTDKGDVPEGYKVSRKEKRNFPLILESPSPNQTSLYFCASSLWAPPATNEKLFFGSGTQLSVL.

Points on this clone: Other nucleotide sequences in the sample specify the same CDR3. The chain uses TRBV6-4 and TRBJ2-3; 8 bases are shared with TRBD1. In germline, CDR1 is MRHNA, CDR2 SNTAGT. The V segment lost 0 bases and the J segment 4 bases; nucleotides outside the gene matches: 0. The CDR3 has 14 residues. CDR3 amino acids: CASSDSQGADTQYF. CDR3 DNA: TGTGCCAGCAGTGACTCACAGGGGGCAGATACGCAGTATTTT.

V and J are TRBV7-6 and TRBJ2-7; a possible D gene is TRBD1 (5 bases). Germline V lookup: CDR1 SGHVS, CDR2 FNYEAQ. The V gene lost 1 base and the J gene lost 9 bases, with 13 bases spanning the gap. The CDR3 contains 13 residues. The DNA of the CDR3 is TGTGCCAGCAGCTTAGAGTTCTTGGGGCCGCAGTACTTC. Encoded protein: CASSLEFLGPQYF.

In nucleotides, the CDR3 is TGCGCCAGCAGCTCAGACTCGAACTCCTACGAGCAGTACTTC. Translation: CASSSDSNSYEQYF. The chain links TRBV5-1 to TRBJ2-7, with D unclear. Germline CDR1 is SGHRS and CDR2 is YFSETQ. Trimming cost V 3 bases and J 0 bases, with 10 bases left between them. The CDR3 is made up of 14 amino acids.

The gene calls are TRBV2 and TRBJ1-1; D possibly corresponds to TRBD1 (5 bases). The CDR3 is 14 amino acids. The germline V and J ends were trimmed by 4 bases and 3 bases, with 12 bases remaining between them. The germline V gene encodes CDR1 SNHLY and CDR2 FYNNEI. The CDR3 DNA is TGTGCCAGCAGTGGGGGGGATTCGGACACTGAAGCTTTCTTT. It specifies CASSGGDSDTEAFF.

This clone turned up a few times. The chain links TRBV4-1 to TRBJ1-1, with D possibly TRBD1 on 5 matching bases. This CDR3 has 16 amino acids. Per germline, CDR1 MGHRA and CDR2 YSYEKL. V lost 0 bases to trimming and J lost 4 bases, with 15 bases between them. The CDR3 is CASSQESGVRGTEAFF. In DNA form, the CDR3 reads TGCGCCAGCAGCCAAGAGTCGGGGGTGAGGGGCACTGAAGCTTTCTTT.

The chain joins TRBV2 to TRBJ1-3; TRBD1 matches 7 bases. V lost 4 bases and J lost 5; bases outside the gene matches: 5. CDR1 and CDR2 (germline): SNHLY, FYNNEI. This CDR3 region has 14 residues. The CDR3 protein is CASSVSDRRNTIYF. DNA of the CDR3: TGTGCCAGCAGTGTTTCGGACAGGCGAAACACCATATATTTT. Full variable domain (missing parts from reference TRBV2 and TRBJ1-3): EPEVTQTPSHQVTQMGQEVILRCVPISNHLYFYWYRQILGQKVEFLVSFYNNEISEKSEIFDDQFSVERPDGSNFTLKIRSTKLEDSAMYFCASSVSDRRNTIYFGEGSWLTVV.

V is TRBV4-2 and J is TRBJ1-5, with 7 bases lining up with TRBD1. V lost 3 bases to trimming and J lost 2 bases; unmatched junction nucleotides: 7. The germline CDR1 and CDR2 sequences are LGHNA and YNFKEQ. The CDR3 spans 16 residues. CDR3 nucleotide sequence: TGTGCCAGCAGCCAGGGTAAAGGGACAGGCAATCAGCCCCAGCATTTT. Its translation is CASSQGKGTGNQPQHF.

V and J are TRBV19 and TRBJ2-5; 8 nucleotides line up with TRBD2. This CDR3 contains 14 residues. V trimming: 5 bases; J trimming: 5 bases; junction bases outside the gene matches: 7. Looked up from germline, CDR1 is LNHDA and CDR2 is SQIVND (reference sequence). CDR3 amino acids: CASSLRTSLETQYF. CDR3 nucleotides: TGTGCCAGTAGTCTCCGGACTAGCTTGGAGACCCAGTACTTC. Based on the CDR3 plus reference TRBV19 and TRBJ2-5, the full variable domain is DGGITQSPKYLFRKEGQNVTLSCEQNLNHDAMYWYRQDPGQGLRLIYYSQIVNDFQKGDIAEGYSVSREKKESFPLTVTSAQKNPTAFYLCASSLRTSLETQYFGPGTRLLVL.

In this sample, this clone turned up a few times. This sequence joins TRBV11-3 and TRBJ1-1; possible D gene TRBD1, 5 bases. Germline assignment: CDR1 SGHNT and CDR2 YENEEA. There are 14 residues in the CDR3. V was cut by 2 bases and J by 5 bases, with 12 bases left in between. CDR3 sequence (DNA): TGTGCCAGCAGCTTACAGGGCATTGGGACTGAAGCTTTCTTT. Its translation: CASSLQGIGTEAFF.

The chain employs TRBV6-5 and TRBJ1-5, with unresolved D. Germline CDR1 MNHEY, CDR2 SVGAGI. There are 13 residues in the CDR3. V lost 6 bases to trimming and J lost 3 bases, with 9 bases between them. The CDR3 sequence: CASRSTNNQPQHF. In DNA form, the CDR3 reads TGTGCCAGCAGAAGTACGAACAATCAGCCCCAGCATTTT.

The rearrangement uses TRBV4-2 and TRBJ1-2; possible D gene TRBD1, 5 bases. CDR1 is LGHNA and CDR2 is YNFKEQ in the germline V gene. The CDR3 covers 15 residues. V was clipped by 2 bases and J by 8 bases, with 18 bases between them. The CDR3 bases are TGTGCCAGCAGCCAAACCCAGGGAGGGTTCGACGGCTACACCTTC. This gives the protein CASSQTQGGFDGYTF.

The CDR3 DNA reads as TGTGCCAGCTCACTCGCGTTGGGGTATGAAAAACTGTTTTTT. It is translated as CASSLALGYEKLFF. The chain uses TRBV18 and TRBJ1-4, with unresolved D. This CDR3 region has 14 residues. The germline V gene has CDR1 KGHSH and CDR2 LQKENI. The V and J ends lost 4 bases and 6 bases respectively, with 12 bases between them.

This clone came up a few times. CDR3: CAISEPQTGINGYTF. In DNA form, the CDR3 reads TGTGCCATCAGTGAACCCCAGACAGGGATAAACGGCTACACCTTC. The chain combines TRBV10-3 with TRBJ1-2, with 7 nucleotides matching TRBD1. Germline loops: CDR1 ENHRY, CDR2 SYGVKD. V shed 3 bases and J 8 bases; nucleotides not matched to a gene: 12. CDR3 length equals 15 residues.

The chain is built from TRBV7-9 and TRBJ1-5; 8 bases are shared with TRBD1. In germline, CDR1 is SEHNR, CDR2 FQNEAQ (reference sequence). This CDR3 is 13 amino acids long. Losses at the gene ends were 5 bases for V and 4 bases for J; bases not matched to a gene: 1. CDR3 bases: TGTGCCAGCAGCGGACAGGGTAATCAGCCCCAGCATTTT. Amino acid sequence: CASSGQGNQPQHF. Based on the CDR3 plus reference TRBV7-9 and TRBJ1-5, the full variable domain is DTGVSQNPRHKITKRGQNVTFRCDPISEHNRLYWYRQTLGQGPEFLTYFQNEAQLEKSRLLSDRFSAERPKGSFSTLEIQRTEQGDSAMYLCASSGQGNQPQHFGDGTRLSIL.

The table lists this clone with a few counts. The rearrangement uses TRBV5-1 and TRBJ1-2, with 9 bases that match TRBD1. CDR1 SGHRS and CDR2 YFSETQ come from the germline V gene. This CDR3 has 15 amino acids. V was clipped by 4 bases and J by 4 bases; unmatched bases: 8. CDR3 bases: TGCGCCAGCAGCCTTGGACAGGGGATGAGCTATGGCTACACCTTC. Its protein product is CASSLGQGMSYGYTF.

This chain joins TRBV10-2 and TRBJ2-7, with D unclear. This CDR3 comprises 13 residues. Per germline, CDR1 WSHSY and CDR2 SAAADI. V was trimmed by 0 bases and J by 2 bases, leaving 5 bases between them. The CDR3 nucleotides are TGCGCCAGCAGTGAGTCACAGCCCTACGAGCAGTACTTC. Protein sequence: CASSESQPYEQYF.

CDR3 coding DNA: TGTGCCAGCAGTTACCAACCTAGCGGGGACACCGGGGAGCTGTTTTTT. Amino acid sequence: CASSYQPSGDTGELFF. This rearrangement joins TRBV6-5 to TRBJ2-2, with TRBD2 matching 9 bases. This CDR3 spans 16 amino acids. Germline lookup yields CDR1 MNHEY and CDR2 SVGAGI. V lost 2 bases, J lost 3 bases, and 4 bases stayed unmatched.

A single count supports this clone. V and J are TRBV10-1 and TRBJ2-7; 7 nucleotides align to TRBD1. The V and J ends lost 6 bases and 5 bases, in that order; junction bases with no gene match: 4. CDR1 is WNHNN, CDR2 SYGVQD, per germline (reference sequence). This CDR3 comprises 12 residues. The CDR3 loop is CASSPGGHEQYF. CDR3 coding DNA: TGCGCCAGCAGCCCAGGGGGTCACGAGCAGTACTTC.

This clone was seen only a few times. J is TRBJ1-3 and V is TRBV2; no clear D. The CDR3 loop spans 15 amino acids. CDR1 is SNHLY and CDR2 is FYNNEI in the germline V gene. V lost 9 bases to trimming and J lost 0 bases, with 15 bases between them. Here the CDR3 DNA reads TGTGCCAGACAAACCACAGAGACCTCTGGAAACACCATATATTTT. Translated, it gives CARQTTETSGNTIYF.

The chain uses TRBV2 and TRBJ2-1, with 9 nucleotides matching TRBD2. There are 13 residues in the CDR3. Germline loops: CDR1 SNHLY, CDR2 FYNNEI. V dropped 7 bases and J dropped 9; count of bases not matched to a gene: 7. In DNA, the CDR3 is TGTGCCAGCAACCTGGGACTAGCATCTGAGCAGTTCTTC. Protein: CASNLGLASEQFF.

This clone has a handful of counts. This chain connects TRBV5-1 to TRBJ1-1; no clear D gene. Between the trimmed V and J ends, which lost 4 bases and 0 bases, there was a span of 16 bases. This CDR3 has 16 amino acids. CDR1 is SGHRS, CDR2 YFSETQ, per germline. In DNA form, the CDR3 reads TGCGCCAGCAGCATGGGGTACAGCCACATGAACACTGAAGCTTTCTTT. It translates to CASSMGYSHMNTEAFF.